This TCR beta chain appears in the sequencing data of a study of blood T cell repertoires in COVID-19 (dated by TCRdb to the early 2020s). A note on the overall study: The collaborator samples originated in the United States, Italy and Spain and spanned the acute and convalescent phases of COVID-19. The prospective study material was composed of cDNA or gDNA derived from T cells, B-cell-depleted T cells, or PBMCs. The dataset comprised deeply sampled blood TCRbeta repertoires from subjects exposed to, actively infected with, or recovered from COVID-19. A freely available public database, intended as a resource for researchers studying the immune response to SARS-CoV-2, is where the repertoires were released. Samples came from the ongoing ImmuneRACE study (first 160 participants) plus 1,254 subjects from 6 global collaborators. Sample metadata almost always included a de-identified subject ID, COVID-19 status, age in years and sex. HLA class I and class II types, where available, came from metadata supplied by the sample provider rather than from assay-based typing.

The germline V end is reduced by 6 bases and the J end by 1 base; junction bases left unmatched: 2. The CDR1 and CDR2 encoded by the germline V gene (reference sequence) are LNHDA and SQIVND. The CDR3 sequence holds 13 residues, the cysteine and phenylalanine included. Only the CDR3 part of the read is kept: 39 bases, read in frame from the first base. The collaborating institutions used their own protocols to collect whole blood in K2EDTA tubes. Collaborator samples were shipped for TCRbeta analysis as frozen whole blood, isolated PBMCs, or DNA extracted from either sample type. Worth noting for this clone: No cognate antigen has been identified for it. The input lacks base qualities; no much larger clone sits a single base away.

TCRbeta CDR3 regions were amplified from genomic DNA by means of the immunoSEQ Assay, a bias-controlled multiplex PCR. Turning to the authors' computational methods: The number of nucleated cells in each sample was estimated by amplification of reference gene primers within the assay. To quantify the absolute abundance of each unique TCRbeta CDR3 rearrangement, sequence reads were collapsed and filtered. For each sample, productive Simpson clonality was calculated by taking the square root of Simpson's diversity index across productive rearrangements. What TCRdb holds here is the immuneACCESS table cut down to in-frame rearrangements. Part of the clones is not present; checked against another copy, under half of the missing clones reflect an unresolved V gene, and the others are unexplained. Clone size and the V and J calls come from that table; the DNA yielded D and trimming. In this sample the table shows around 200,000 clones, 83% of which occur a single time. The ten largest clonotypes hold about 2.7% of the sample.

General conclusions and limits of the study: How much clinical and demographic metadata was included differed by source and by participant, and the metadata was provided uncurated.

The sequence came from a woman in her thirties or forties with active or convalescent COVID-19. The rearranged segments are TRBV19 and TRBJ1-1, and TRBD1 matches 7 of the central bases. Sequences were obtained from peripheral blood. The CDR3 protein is CASRRQGNTEAFF. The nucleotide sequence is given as TGTGCCAGTAGAAGACAGGGGAACACTGAAGCTTTCTTT.